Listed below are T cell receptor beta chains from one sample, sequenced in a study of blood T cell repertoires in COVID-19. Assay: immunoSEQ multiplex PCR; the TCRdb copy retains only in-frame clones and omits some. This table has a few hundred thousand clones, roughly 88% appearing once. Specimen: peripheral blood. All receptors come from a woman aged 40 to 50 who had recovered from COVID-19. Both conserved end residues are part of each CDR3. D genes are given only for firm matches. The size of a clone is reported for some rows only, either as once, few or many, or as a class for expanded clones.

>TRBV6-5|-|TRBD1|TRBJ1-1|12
CASRLTGSEAFF
TGTGCCAGCAGATTGACAGGGTCTGAAGCTTTCTTT
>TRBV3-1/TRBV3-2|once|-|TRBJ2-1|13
CASSQGVALEQFF
TGTGCCAGCAGCCAAGGGGTAGCCCTCGAGCAGTTCTTC
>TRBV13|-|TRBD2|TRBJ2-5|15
CASSQGLAGGLTQYF
TGTGCCAGCAGCCAAGGACTAGCGGGGGGACTAACCCAGTACTTC
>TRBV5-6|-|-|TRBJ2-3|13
CASSWTSTDTQYF
TGTGCCAGCAGCTGGACTAGCACAGATACGCAGTATTTT
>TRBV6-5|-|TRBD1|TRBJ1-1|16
CASSSDRGPSNTEAFF
TGTGCCAGCAGTTCGGACAGGGGGCCCAGTAACACTGAAGCTTTCTTT
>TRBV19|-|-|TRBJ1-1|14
CASSIHVSSGEAFF
TGTGCCAGTAGTATTCATGTGTCCTCAGGGGAAGCTTTCTTT
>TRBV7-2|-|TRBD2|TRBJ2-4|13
CASSLVMRGIQYF
TGTGCCAGCAGCTTAGTTATGCGGGGGATTCAGTACTTC
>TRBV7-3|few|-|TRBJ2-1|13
CASAGQGNSEQFF
TGTGCCAGCGCGGGTCAGGGGAACAGTGAGCAGTTCTTC
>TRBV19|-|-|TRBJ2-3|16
CASSIPRQGRGDTQYF
TGTGCCAGTAGTATACCCCGACAGGGGAGGGGAGATACGCAGTATTTT
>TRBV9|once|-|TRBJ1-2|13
CASRNRDSNGYTF
TGTGCCAGCAGGAACAGGGATAGTAATGGCTACACCTTC
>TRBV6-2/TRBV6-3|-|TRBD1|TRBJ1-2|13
CASRYGQGYGYTF
TGTGCCAGCAGATACGGACAGGGCTATGGCTACACCTTC
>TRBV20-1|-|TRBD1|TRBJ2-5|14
CSASTGQVLGGQYF
TGCAGTGCTAGTACGGGACAGGTGCTCGGGGGCCAGTACTTC
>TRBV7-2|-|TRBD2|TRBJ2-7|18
CASSRGTGTSGGAGEQYF
TGTGCCAGCAGCCGTGGAACCGGGACTAGCGGGGGGGCTGGCGAGCAGTACTTC
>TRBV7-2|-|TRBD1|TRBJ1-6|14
CASRDRGGNSPLHF
TGTGCCAGCAGGGACAGGGGAGGGAATTCACCCCTCCACTTT
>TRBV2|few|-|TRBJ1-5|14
CASSEAGSNQPQHF
TGTGCCAGCAGTGAAGCGGGCAGCAATCAGCCCCAGCATTTT
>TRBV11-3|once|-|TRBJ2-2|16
CASSNPPGVDTGELFF
TGTGCCAGCAGCAACCCGCCCGGAGTAGACACCGGGGAGCTGTTTTTT
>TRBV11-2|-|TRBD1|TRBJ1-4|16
CASSLSGQVYNEKLFF
TGTGCCAGCAGCCTTTCCGGACAGGTCTATAATGAAAAACTGTTTTTT
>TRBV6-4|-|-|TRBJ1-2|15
CASSDTGTPTYGYTF
TGTGCCAGCAGTGACACCGGGACACCCACTTATGGCTACACCTTC
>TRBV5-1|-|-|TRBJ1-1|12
CASSLTSTEAFF
TGCGCCAGCAGCTTAACATCCACTGAAGCTTTCTTT
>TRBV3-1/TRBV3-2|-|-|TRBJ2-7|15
CASSHQTDRSYEQYF
TGTGCCAGCAGCCATCAAACAGATCGCTCCTACGAGCAGTACTTC
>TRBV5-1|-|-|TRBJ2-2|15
CASSLDGDYTGELFF
TGCGCCAGCAGCCTGGACGGGGACTACACCGGGGAGCTGTTTTTT
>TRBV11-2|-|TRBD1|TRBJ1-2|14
CASSSTQGWYGYTF
TGTGCCAGCAGCTCGACACAGGGGTGGTATGGCTACACCTTC
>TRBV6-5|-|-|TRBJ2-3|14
CASSYSDSADTQYF
TGTGCCAGCAGTTACTCGGACAGTGCAGATACGCAGTATTTT
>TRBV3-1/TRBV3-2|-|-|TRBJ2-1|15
CASSQVGGSYNEQFF
TGTGCCAGCAGCCAAGTGGGGGGCTCCTACAATGAGCAGTTCTTC
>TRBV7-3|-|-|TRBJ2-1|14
CASSQQKSGNVQFF
TGTGCCAGCAGCCAACAAAAGTCAGGGAACGTACAGTTCTTC
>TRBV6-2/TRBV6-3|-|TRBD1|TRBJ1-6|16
CASSYGPRGQGSPLHF
TGTGCCAGCAGTTACGGCCCCAGGGGGCAGGGTTCACCCCTCCACTTT
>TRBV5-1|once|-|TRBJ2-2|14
CASSSPGVQAELFF
TGCGCCAGCAGCTCCCCAGGGGTTCAGGCCGAGCTGTTTTTT
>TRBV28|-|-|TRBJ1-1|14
CASRFGTLNTEAFF
TGTGCCAGCAGATTCGGGACACTAAACACTGAAGCTTTCTTT
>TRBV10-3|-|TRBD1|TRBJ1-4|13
CAISGQEDEKLFF
TGTGCCATCTCGGGACAGGAGGACGAAAAACTGTTTTTT
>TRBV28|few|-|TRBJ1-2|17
CASSRTGQYRLWYGYTF
TGTGCCAGCAGTCGAACGGGACAATATCGGCTCTGGTATGGCTACACCTTC
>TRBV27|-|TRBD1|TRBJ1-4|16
CASSWGQGRTNEKLFF
TGTGCCAGCAGTTGGGGACAGGGGAGGACTAATGAAAAACTGTTTTTT
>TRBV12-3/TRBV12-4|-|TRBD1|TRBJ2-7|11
CASRDRGEQYF
TGTGCCAGCAGGGACAGGGGCGAGCAGTACTTC
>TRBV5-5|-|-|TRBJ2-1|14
CASSLGTAGNEQFF
TGTGCCAGCAGCTTGGGGACAGCTGGCAATGAGCAGTTCTTC
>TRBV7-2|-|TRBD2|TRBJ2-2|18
CASSFQPSGGYNTGELFF
TGTGCCAGCAGCTTTCAGCCTAGCGGGGGATATAACACCGGGGAGCTGTTTTTT
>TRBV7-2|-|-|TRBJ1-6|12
CASSLRNSPLHF
TGTGCCAGCAGCTTACGTAATTCACCCCTCCACTTT
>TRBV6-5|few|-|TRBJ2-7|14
CASRIPGSRDEQYF
TGTGCCAGCAGGATACCGGGATCTAGGGACGAGCAGTACTTC
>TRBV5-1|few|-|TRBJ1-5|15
CASSLAGQAYQPQHF
TGCGCCAGCAGCTTGGCTGGGCAGGCCTATCAGCCCCAGCATTTT
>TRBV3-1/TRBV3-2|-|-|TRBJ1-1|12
CASSLGATEAFF
TGTGCCAGCAGCCTAGGGGCCACTGAAGCTTTCTTT
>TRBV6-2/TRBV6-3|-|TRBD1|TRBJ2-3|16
CASSFRWDSLTDTQYF
TGTGCCAGCAGTTTCCGATGGGACAGCCTCACAGATACGCAGTATTTT
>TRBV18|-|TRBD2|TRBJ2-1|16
CASSLSSGGAYNEQFF
TGTGCCAGCTCACTTTCCAGCGGGGGGGCTTATAATGAGCAGTTCTTC
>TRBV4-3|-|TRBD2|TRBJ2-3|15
CASSHQRGWSDTQYF
TGCGCCAGCAGCCATCAGCGGGGGTGGTCAGATACGCAGTATTTT
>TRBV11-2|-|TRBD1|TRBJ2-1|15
CASSLAQGAVDEQFF
TGTGCCAGCAGCTTAGCTCAGGGGGCAGTCGATGAGCAGTTCTTC
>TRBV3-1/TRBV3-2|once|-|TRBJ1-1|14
CASSQGGSYGEAFF
TGTGCCAGCAGCCAGGGGGGTTCATACGGTGAAGCTTTCTTT